This T cell receptor (beta chain) is drawn from a study of T cell repertoires in cytomegalovirus infection. Study-wide context: It was the public TCR beta signatures that indicated both CMV infection and matching HLA type. Points from the study as a whole: Summed frequency of public TCR beta families distinguished CMV carriers with the relevant HLA. The ex vivo response was dominated by HLA-C-restricted CMV-specific TCR beta clonotypes.

V lost 7 bases and J 1 base, leaving 16 bases between the germline ends. The CDR3 totals 15 residues. Germline V lookup: CDR1 MRHNA, CDR2 SNTAGT. TCRdb re-analysed the reads in MiXCR, keeping a single row per CDR3 protein. The repertoire includes some 400,000 distinct CDR3 sequences, 25% to 40% of them detected once, and about 13% sits in the top ten. Details on this clonotype: Its specificity is not known.

Material: PBMCs. The TCR originated in a human donor in good health (CMV status not recorded). Some clones in this sample may be carry-over from other donors' samples. The chain links TRBV6-4 to TRBJ1-2, with D perhaps TRBD1 (5 bases). CDR3 in DNA: TGTGCCAGCAACTTGACGGGGGATATTAACTATGGCTACACCTTC. Protein sequence: CASNLTGDINYGYTF.